This T cell receptor beta chain was profiled in a study of blood T cells in healthy people across ages. For the second PCR, which ran for about 6 to 11 cycles, a sample-barcoded 5' primer and a J-beta primer mix were used. Each CDR3 protein gets one entry after TCRdb re-called the 5' RACE reads with MiXCR. The sample holds 750,000 to 950,000 distinct CDR3 sequences, 20% to 30% seen once. Germline CDR1 and CDR2: SGHTA and FQGTGA. V lost 0 bases and J lost 2, with 8 bases in between. The CDR3 runs 15 residues. These sequences were also reported in another study, on T cells of mothers and their children.

The receptor was isolated from a boy younger than 18 in good health. The material sequenced was blood. The chain combines TRBV7-3 with TRBJ1-5; D is undetermined. CDR3 amino acids: CASSLTSFGNQPQHF. In DNA form, the CDR3 reads TGTGCCAGCAGCTTAACCAGCTTCGGCAATCAGCCCCAGCATTTT.